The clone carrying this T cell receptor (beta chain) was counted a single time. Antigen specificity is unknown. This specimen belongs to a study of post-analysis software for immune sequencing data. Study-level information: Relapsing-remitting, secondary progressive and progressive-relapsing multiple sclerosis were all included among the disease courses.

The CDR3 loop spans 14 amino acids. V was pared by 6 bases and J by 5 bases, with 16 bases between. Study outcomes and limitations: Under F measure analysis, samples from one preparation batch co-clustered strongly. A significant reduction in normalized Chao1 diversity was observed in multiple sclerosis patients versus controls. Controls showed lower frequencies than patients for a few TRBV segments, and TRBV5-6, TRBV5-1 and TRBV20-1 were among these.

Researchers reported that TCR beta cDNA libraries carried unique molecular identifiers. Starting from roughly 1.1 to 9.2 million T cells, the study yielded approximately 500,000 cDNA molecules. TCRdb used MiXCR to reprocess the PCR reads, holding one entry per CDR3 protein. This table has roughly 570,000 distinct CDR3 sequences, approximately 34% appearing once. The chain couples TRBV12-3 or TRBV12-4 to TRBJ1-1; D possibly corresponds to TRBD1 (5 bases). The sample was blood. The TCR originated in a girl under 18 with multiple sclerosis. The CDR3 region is CASRGTAAVTEAFF. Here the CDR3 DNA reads TGTGCCAGCAGGGGGACGGCTGCCGTTACTGAAGCTTTCTTT.